This T cell receptor (beta chain) was recorded in a study of T cell responses to AZD1222 COVID-19 vaccine. Overall study: Samples with a second dose at about 4 or about 12 weeks were pooled together. Regarding the study as a whole: Donor demographics were predominantly white British with a female majority; clonal diversity may be underestimated. A rise in Spike-specific TCR breadth and depth followed two AZD1222 doses.

About this clone: What it recognizes is unknown.

The table came from immunoSEQ multiplex PCR; TCRdb's copy has only in-frame clones and leaves some out. Of 100,000 to 150,000 clones listed, around 89% are singletons. V was pared by 8 bases and J by 8 bases, with 13 bases between. The CDR3 totals 13 residues. Per germline, CDR1 MDHEN and CDR2 SYDVKM. Specimen: peripheral blood, collected on day 0 of AZD1222 vaccination. This TCR was sampled from an adult in good health. The rearrangement joins TRBV28 to TRBJ1-6; tentative D call: TRBD1 (6 bases). CDR3 loop: CASQAGEYSPLHF. CDR3 nucleotides: TGTGCCAGCCAGGCAGGGGAGTATTCACCCCTCCACTTT.